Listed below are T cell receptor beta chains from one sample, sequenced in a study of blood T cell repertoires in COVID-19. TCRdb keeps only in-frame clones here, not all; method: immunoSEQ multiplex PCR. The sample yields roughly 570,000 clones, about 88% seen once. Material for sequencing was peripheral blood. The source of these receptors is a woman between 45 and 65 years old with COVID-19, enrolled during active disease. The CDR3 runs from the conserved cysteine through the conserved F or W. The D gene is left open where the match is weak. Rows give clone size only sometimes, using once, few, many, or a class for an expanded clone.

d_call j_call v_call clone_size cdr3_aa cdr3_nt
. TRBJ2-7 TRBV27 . CASSKKQGLAYEQYF TGTGCCAGCAGTAAGAAACAGGGCTTAGCCTACGAGCAGTACTTC
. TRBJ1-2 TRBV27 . CASSPRGAFHGYTF TGTGCCAGCAGTCCGCGGGGCGCGTTTCATGGCTACACCTTC
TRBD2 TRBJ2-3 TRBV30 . CAWMNLAGGTDTQYF TGTGCCTGGATGAACCTAGCGGGGGGGACAGATACGCAGTATTTT
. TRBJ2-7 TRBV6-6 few CASSYGGGGYEQYF TGTGCCAGCAGTTATGGTGGAGGCGGTTACGAGCAGTACTTC
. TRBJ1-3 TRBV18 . CASSPGQRNTIYF TGTGCCAGCTCACCAGGACAGAGGAACACCATATATTTT
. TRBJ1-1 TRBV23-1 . CASSPLTRATGTEAFF TGCGCCAGCAGTCCACTTACCAGGGCCACTGGCACTGAAGCTTTCTTT
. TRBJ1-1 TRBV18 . CASSSTENTEAFF TGTGCCAGCTCATCGACAGAGAACACTGAAGCTTTCTTT
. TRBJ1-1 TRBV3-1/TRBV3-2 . CASSQDRDTEAFF TGTGCCAGCAGCCAAGACAGGGACACTGAAGCTTTCTTT
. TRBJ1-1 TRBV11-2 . CASSFQGGGTEAFF TGTGCCAGCAGCTTTCAGGGTGGGGGGACTGAAGCTTTCTTT
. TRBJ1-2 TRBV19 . CASSWASAQGGYTF TGTGCCAGTAGCTGGGCTTCCGCGCAGGGAGGCTACACCTTC
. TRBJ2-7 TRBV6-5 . CASSYSGRDEQYF TGTGCCAGCAGTTACAGTGGCAGGGACGAGCAGTACTTC